This T cell receptor beta chain emerged from a study of T-cell memory formation after mild COVID-19. Across the study: TCR clusters largely stayed donor specific. Notes on the study in general: Among clones contracting day 15 to 85, CD4/CD8 was balanced, whereas later expanders leaned CD4+. The study found contracting CD4+ clones mainly in CM and EM and contracting CD8+ clones in EMRA.

From 5'RACE with constant-segment primers came TCR alpha and TCR beta cDNA libraries that carried sample barcodes and UMIs. In TCRdb, the 5' RACE reads were re-called with MiXCR into one record per CDR3 protein. The sample yields 85,000 to 130,000 distinct CDR3 sequences, over 8.5% seen once. The table lists this clonotype with a few counts. Antigen unknown. This CDR3 comprises 16 residues. The junction had 7 bases not matched to a gene; V was cut back by 3 bases and J by 2 bases. The germline V gene has CDR1 MNHNS and CDR2 SASEGT. This TCR was sampled from a man between 18 and 29 years old who had mild COVID-19 (a few samples of this study predate the infection). Cell type and time point are not known. Sequenced: PBMCs or a T cell subset sorted from them (not recorded which). This sequence joins TRBV6-1 and TRBJ1-5; TRBD1 matches 7 bases. CDR3 bases: TGTGCCAGCAGTGAGCGACGACAGGGACGCAATCAGCCCCAGCATTTT. Amino acid sequence: CASSERRQGRNQPQHF.